This section outlines one T cell receptor beta chain sequence together with its context. Its antigen is unknown. The data derive from a study of cytomegalovirus exposure and HLA in healthy donors. General study results and limits: Researchers counted over 150 TCR beta chains as cytomegalovirus-associated.

It was with 60 Vbeta and 13 Jbeta primers that the PCR ran. Assay: immunoSEQ multiplex PCR; the TCRdb copy retains only in-frame clones and omits some. The sample lists about 160,000 clones; 75% to 90% were seen once. The origin of this receptor is a girl aged 2 to 9 in good health and CMV-seropositive. Input material: PBMCs.

For the CDR3, the DNA is TGCGCCAGCAGCCAAGACCCGACTAGTGAAGAGCAGTACTTC. Its translation is CASSQDPTSEEQYF. V is TRBV4-1 and J is TRBJ2-7, with TRBD2 as a possible D gene (6 bases). The CDR3 sequence is 14 residues long. V was clipped by 0 bases and J by 7 bases, with 13 bases between them. Germline CDR1 is MGHRA and CDR2 is YSYEKL.